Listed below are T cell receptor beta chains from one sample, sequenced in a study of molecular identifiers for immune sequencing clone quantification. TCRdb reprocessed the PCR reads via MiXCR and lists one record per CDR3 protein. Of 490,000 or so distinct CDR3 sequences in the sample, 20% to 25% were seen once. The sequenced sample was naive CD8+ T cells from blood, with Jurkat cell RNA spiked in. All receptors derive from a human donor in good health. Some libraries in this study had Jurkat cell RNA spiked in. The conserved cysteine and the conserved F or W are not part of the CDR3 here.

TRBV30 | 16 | AWSVEGQGRGMNTEAF
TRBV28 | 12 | ASSLGLGTGELF
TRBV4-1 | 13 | ASSQDLGRGNEQF
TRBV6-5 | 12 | ASKTGGGTTEAF
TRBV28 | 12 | ASSFLGRTYEQY
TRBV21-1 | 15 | ASSKGGDPERGYGYT
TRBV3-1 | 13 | ASSQDIAAYNEQF
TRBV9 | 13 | ASSVGGTGGEGYT
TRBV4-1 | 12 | ASSQDPPGTEAF
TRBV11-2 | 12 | ASSPGTNYYEQY
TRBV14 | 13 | ASSQGTGTNEKLF
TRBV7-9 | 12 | ASSHPRDLYEQY
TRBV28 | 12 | ASSQAGSRYEQY
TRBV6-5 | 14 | ATAKGRGRTNEKLF
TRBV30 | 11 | AWSATLGAEQY
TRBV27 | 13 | ASRGGLAGSYEQY
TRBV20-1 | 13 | SARGPSGGTDTQY
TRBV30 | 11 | AWSVRGRETQY
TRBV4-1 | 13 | ASSQAPSGTYEQY
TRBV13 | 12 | ASSLGGRFYEQY
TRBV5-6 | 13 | ASSLEAGHRDTQY
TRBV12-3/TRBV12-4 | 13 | ASSHGTASSYEQY
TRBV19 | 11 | ASSTVFAGGQF
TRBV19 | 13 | ASSNWEEAKNIQY
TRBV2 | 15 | ASSEEGWGPENEKLF
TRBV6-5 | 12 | ASSYSYMSGELF
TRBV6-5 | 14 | AGSYSSLAAPDTQY
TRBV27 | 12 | ASSLYLGGTEAF